The 17 T cell receptor beta chains below come from one sample, sequenced in a study of blood T cells in healthy people across ages. Primers used in a second PCR of about 7 to 12 cycles were a sample-barcoded 5' primer and a J-beta primer mix. TCRdb reprocessed the 5' RACE reads via MiXCR and lists one record per CDR3 protein. The sample shows 2 million or so distinct CDR3 sequences, less than 50% of them seen only once. Sequencing used blood. These receptors were obtained from a woman in her forties in good health.

The chain carries TRBV11-2 and TRBJ2-3; 8 bases match TRBD1. CDR1 SGHAT and CDR2 FQNNGV come from the germline V gene. J was trimmed by 0 bases and V by 9 bases; bases with no gene match: 5. CDR3 size: 14 residues. The CDR3: CASEDRASTDTQYF. DNA of the CDR3: TGTGCCAGTGAGGACAGGGCAAGCACAGATACGCAGTATTTT.

The chain joins TRBV9 to TRBJ1-2; no definite D call. The CDR3 length is 14 residues. Trimming cost V 0 bases and J 2 bases, with 8 bases left between them. CDR1 is SGDLS and CDR2 is YYNGEE in the germline V gene. CDR3 loop: CASSVEPGNYGYTF. CDR3 DNA: TGTGCCAGCAGCGTAGAACCGGGGAACTATGGCTACACCTTC.

The chain links TRBV2 to TRBJ2-3; tentative D call: TRBD2 (6 bases). The CDR3 contains 15 residues. CDR1 and CDR2 from the germline V gene are SNHLY and FYNNEI. The V and J ends lost 8 bases and 0 bases respectively, with 15 bases between them. In DNA form, the CDR3 reads TGTGCCAGCTACGCGGACTACCTAAGCACAGATACGCAGTATTTT. It codes for CASYADYLSTDTQYF.

Only a few counts were recorded for this clonotype. The V and J genes are TRBV20-1 and TRBJ2-3, with no clear D. The CDR3 spans 10 residues. V dropped 8 bases and J dropped 4 bases, with 7 bases sitting between them. CDR1 and CDR2 from the germline V gene are DFQATT and SNEGSKA (reference sequence). DNA for the CDR3: TGCAGTCATACACCAGATACGCAGTATTTT. It translates to CSHTPDTQYF.

This clonotype turned up a few times. The V call is TRBV7-2, the J call TRBJ2-5, with a possible D match to TRBD2 (6 bases). Germline CDR1 SGHTA, CDR2 FQGNSA. CDR3 length: 14 residues. Trimming shortened V by 7 bases and J by 7 bases, and 19 bases separated the two germline ends. The CDR3 region is CASTPGGRKGTQYF. The CDR3 DNA reads TGTGCCAGCACCCCCGGGGGACGAAAGGGGACCCAGTACTTC.

This clonotype was seen many times. This chain joins TRBV20-1 and TRBJ2-7; 7 nucleotides match TRBD1. Germline CDR1 and CDR2: DFQATT and SNEGSKA (reference sequence). The CDR3 runs 14 residues. Trimming removed 3 bases from V and 0 bases from J; junction bases left unmatched: 5. The CDR3 here is CSARTGQSSYEQYF. CDR3 coding DNA: TGCAGTGCTAGGACGGGACAGAGCTCCTACGAGCAGTACTTC.

This clonotype was observed once. The chain links TRBV14 to TRBJ2-3; 9 bases fit TRBD1. This CDR3 contains 16 residues. The V gene's germline CDR1 is SGHDN and CDR2 FVKESK. V was pared by 0 bases and J by 2 bases, with 3 bases of the junction left unmatched. CDR3 sequence (DNA): TGTGCCAGCAGCCAAGAACGACAGGGGGTCACAGATACGCAGTATTTT. This encodes CASSQERQGVTDTQYF.

This chain connects TRBV4-1 to TRBJ1-4; D call uncertain. CDR1 MGHRA and CDR2 YSYEKL come from the germline V gene. Trimming shortened V by 5 bases and J by 10 bases, and 17 bases separated the two germline ends. The CDR3 contains 14 residues. The CDR3 reads CASSFGFARGKLFF. As DNA, the CDR3 is TGCGCCAGCAGCTTCGGATTTGCTCGTGGAAAACTGTTTTTT.

The chain couples TRBV6-2 or TRBV6-3 to TRBJ2-1; TRBD2 aligns across 11 bases. There are 16 residues in the CDR3. V gave up 6 bases and J gave up 6 bases; unmatched junction bases: 10. Germline V gives CDR1 MNHEY, CDR2 SVGEGT. CDR3 nucleotides: TGTGCCAGCAGACGTATTCTAGCGGGGGGCCTCAATGAGCAGTTCTTC. Residues: CASRRILAGGLNEQFF.

This clonotype occurred once. Germline and junction disagree at one end, which may indicate a read error. The rearrangement joins TRBV4-2 to TRBJ2-3; 9 bases agree with TRBD2. Germline V lookup: CDR1 LGHNA, CDR2 YNFKEQ. The CDR3 contains 17 residues. CDR3 loop: CASSRTTSGGPTDAQYF. The DNA of the CDR3 is TGTGCCAGCAGCCGAACGACTAGCGGCGGACCCACAGATGCGCAGTATTTT.

This clonotype occurred a few times. The genes are TRBV13 and TRBJ2-7; the D gene is possibly TRBD2 (6 bases). The V and J ends lost 5 bases and 6 bases respectively, with 14 bases between them. Per germline, CDR1 PRHDT and CDR2 FYEKMQ (reference sequence). This CDR3 comprises 13 residues. The CDR3 protein is CASSHPGGVEQYF. In nucleotides, the CDR3 is TGTGCCAGCAGCCACCCGGGCGGGGTCGAGCAGTACTTC.

In this sample, this clonotype turned up a few times. The gene calls are TRBV4-3 and TRBJ2-1; a possible D gene is TRBD2 (7 bases). Trimming stripped 1 base from V and 7 bases from J, with 23 bases between. This CDR3 comprises 18 residues. Germline CDR1 and CDR2: LGHNA and YSLEER. CDR3 coding DNA: TGCGCCAGCAGCCAAGTAGGGAGGGGGACCAAACGGGGGAATGAGCAGTTCTTC. Amino acids: CASSQVGRGTKRGNEQFF.

The chain combines TRBV3-1 with TRBJ2-3; D is uncertain. Germline lookup yields CDR1 LGHDT and CDR2 YNNKEL (reference sequence). This CDR3 has 13 amino acids. V lost 1 base to trimming and J lost 6 bases, with 8 bases between them. The CDR3 is CASSQVRVDTQYF. CDR3 bases: TGTGCCAGCAGCCAAGTTAGAGTGGATACGCAGTATTTT.

In its sample, this clonotype was seen once. The CDR3 loop reads CSVESGYTEAFF. CDR3 coding DNA: TGCAGCGTTGAGAGTGGGTACACTGAAGCTTTCTTT. V and J are TRBV29-1 and TRBJ1-1; D gene uncertain. The ends were cut back, 3 bases at V and 3 bases at J, with 8 bases in the middle. The germline gives CDR1 SQVTM, CDR2 ANQGSEA. The CDR3 is 12 residues long.

In its sample, this clonotype was seen a few times. J is TRBJ2-7 and V is TRBV11-2, with 9 bases identical to TRBD1. J lost 7 bases, V lost 5 bases, and 6 bases had no gene match. The CDR3 covers 13 residues. The germline gives CDR1 SGHAT, CDR2 FQNNGV. The CDR3 coding sequence is TGTGCCAGCAGCCGGGACAGGGATGGAGAGCAGTACTTC. Translation: CASSRDRDGEQYF.

This chain uses TRBV7-9 with TRBJ1-5, with a tentative D call TRBD1 (5 bases). This CDR3 region has 18 residues. Per the germline V gene, CDR1 is SEHNR and CDR2 is FQNEAQ (reference sequence). Trimming pared 1 base from V and 1 base from J, leaving 17 bases between. The CDR3 region has the DNA TGTGCCAGCAGCTTAGACAGAGGGGAGTATACGAGCAATCAGCCCCAGCATTTT. As protein: CASSLDRGEYTSNQPQHF.

In this sample, this clonotype turned up a few times. The J gene is TRBJ2-4, the V gene TRBV4-3; perhaps D is TRBD1 or TRBD2 (6 bases each). V lost 0 bases and J 3 bases, leaving 15 bases between the germline ends. There are 17 residues in the CDR3. The germline CDR1 and CDR2 sequences are LGHNA and YSLEER. In DNA, the CDR3 is TGCGCCAGCAGCCAAGATAGCGGTGGCAGGGGCAAAAACATTCAGTACTTC. Its protein product is CASSQDSGGRGKNIQYF.